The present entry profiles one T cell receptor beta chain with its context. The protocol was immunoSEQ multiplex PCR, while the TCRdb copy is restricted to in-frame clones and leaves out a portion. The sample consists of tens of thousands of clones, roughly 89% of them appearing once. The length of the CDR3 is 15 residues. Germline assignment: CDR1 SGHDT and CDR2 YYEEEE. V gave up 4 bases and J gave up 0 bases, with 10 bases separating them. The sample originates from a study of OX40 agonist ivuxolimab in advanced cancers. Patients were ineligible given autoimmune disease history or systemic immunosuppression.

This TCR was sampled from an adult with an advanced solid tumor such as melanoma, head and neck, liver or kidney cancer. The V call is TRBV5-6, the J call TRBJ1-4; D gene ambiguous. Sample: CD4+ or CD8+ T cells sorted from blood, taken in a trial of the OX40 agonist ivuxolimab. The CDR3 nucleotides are TGTGCCAGCAGCGGCTACGAGGCAACTAATGAAAAACTGTTTTTT. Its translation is CASSGYEATNEKLFF.